Detailed here is one T cell receptor beta chain. TCRdb's copy holds only in-frame clones and misses some; the assay was immunoSEQ multiplex PCR. Of about 1.5 million clones detected, more than 95% appear once; the ten largest clones hold about 1%. The data originate from a study of shared clonotypes between healthy human individuals. Sequencing used naive CD4+ T cells sorted from blood. Documented subset: CD45RA+ positively selected. This TCR came from a man younger than 40 in good health.

CDR3 sequence: CASSSLEVEENTEAFF. The CDR3 DNA is TGTGCCAGCAGCTCCCTAGAAGTCGAAGAGAACACTGAAGCTTTCTTT. V gene TRBV11-3 combines with J gene TRBJ1-1; D is unclear. Germline assignment: CDR1 SGHNT and CDR2 YENEEA. V was trimmed by 4 bases and J by 1 base, leaving 16 bases between them. The CDR3 totals 16 residues. The whole variable domain, remainder taken from reference TRBV11-3 and TRBJ1-1, is EAGVVQSPRYKIIEKKQPVAFWCNPISGHNTLYWYLQNLGQGPELLIRYENEEAVDDSQLPKDRFSAERLKGVDSTLKIQPAELGDSAVYLCASSSLEVEENTEAFFGQGTRLTVV.